This entry is about one T cell receptor (beta chain). The target antigen is unknown. The data are from a study of type 1 regulatory T cells. Background on the study: T-allo10 is a Tr1-enriched, alloantigen-specific CD4 T cell product made in vitro.

V shed 3 bases and J 4 bases; nucleotides not matched to a gene: 7. CDR3 length: 16 residues. CDR1 SGHRS and CDR2 YFSETQ come from the germline V gene. TCRdb re-called the reads with MiXCR, one entry per CDR3 protein. The sample comprises about 62,000 distinct CDR3 sequences, approximately 67% of which are singletons, and 1.8% rests with the top ten. Overall study results and limits: Compared with non-Tr1 cells, Tr1 cells showed a narrower TCR repertoire.

This sequence joins TRBV5-1 and TRBJ2-3; 11 bases are a match to TRBD2. The sequencing sample was made of cultured non-Tr1 T cells, either the whole culture or a sorted T cell fraction (not recorded which). The source of this sequence is a human donor in good health. The CDR3 nucleotides are TGCGCCAGCAGCTCCTTAGCGGGAGGGAGATCAGATACGCAGTATTTT. Amino acids: CASSSLAGGRSDTQYF.